The 8 T cell receptor beta chains below come from one sample, sequenced in a study of OX40 agonist ivuxolimab in advanced cancers. TCRdb's copy holds only in-frame clones and misses some; the assay was immunoSEQ multiplex PCR. Altogether about 16,000 clones are present, approximately 92% being singletons, with the ten largest covering roughly 30%. The input for sequencing was CD4+ or CD8+ T cells sorted from blood, taken in a trial of the OX40 agonist ivuxolimab. These receptors were taken from an adult with an advanced solid tumor such as melanoma, head and neck, liver or kidney cancer.

V usage is TRBV7-2 and J usage is TRBJ1-1, with D unresolved. Trimming shortened V by 3 bases and J by 5 bases, and 10 bases separated the two germline ends. Per germline, CDR1 SGHTA and CDR2 FQGNSA. The CDR3 extends over 13 amino acids. The chain's CDR3 is CASSFVVRTEAFF. CDR3 bases: TGTGCCAGCAGCTTTGTAGTAAGAACTGAAGCTTTCTTT.

A few counts support this clone. The chain has TRBV6-1 and TRBJ1-5; D unresolved. V lost 1 base and J lost 1, with 8 bases in between. The V gene's germline CDR1 is MNHNS and CDR2 SASEGT. The CDR3 totals 15 residues. The CDR3 DNA reads TGTGCCAGCAGTGAAGTCGTCAGGAGCAATCAGCCCCAGCATTTT. This encodes CASSEVVRSNQPQHF.

This clone was detected once. The chain has TRBV4-3 and TRBJ2-1; 7 positions match TRBD1. Germline values: CDR1 LGHNA, CDR2 YSLEER. After removal of 0 bases from V and 8 bases from J, the junction contained 4 bases not matched to a gene. The CDR3 has 14 residues. The CDR3 region has the DNA TGCGCCAGCAGCCAAGATACACAGGGGTATGAGCAGTTCTTC. Amino acid sequence: CASSQDTQGYEQFF.

The rearrangement links TRBV5-4 to TRBJ2-3; D is ambiguous. Germline V gene sequence: CDR1 SGHNT, CDR2 YYREEE (reference sequence). Trimming cost V 1 base and J 2 bases, with 11 bases left between them. This CDR3 region has 15 residues. For the CDR3, the DNA is TGTGCCAGCAGCTTGTTCGTAGGGCCCACAGATACGCAGTATTTT. Translation: CASSLFVGPTDTQYF.

The chain carries TRBV7-2 and TRBJ2-7; D is possibly TRBD2 (5 bases). Per the germline V gene, CDR1 is SGHTA and CDR2 is FQGNSA. The length of the CDR3 is 12 residues. Trimming stripped 5 bases from V and 2 bases from J, with 7 bases between. For the CDR3, the DNA is TGTGCCAGCAGCCCCGGGACCTACGAGCAGTACTTC. Translation: CASSPGTYEQYF. The variable domain in full, completed from reference TRBV7-2 and TRBJ2-7, reads GAGVSQSPSNKVTEKGKDVELRCDPISGHTALYWYRQSLGQGLEFLIYFQGNSAPDKSGLPSDRFSAERTGGSVSTLTIQRTQQEDSAVYLCASSPGTYEQYFGPGTRLTVT.

The chain links TRBV27 to TRBJ2-1, with 11 bases aligning to TRBD2. The CDR3 covers 14 residues. Unmatched junction bases numbered 7, after V lost 8 bases and J lost 7 bases. CDR1 is MNHEY and CDR2 is SMNVEV in the germline V gene (reference sequence). Written as DNA, the CDR3 is TGTGCCAGCTTAGCGGGAGGGCCGGGAAATGAGCAGTTCTTC. Its protein product is CASLAGGPGNEQFF.

This clone was seen a single time. V and J are TRBV5-6 and TRBJ2-7, with D hard to call. The CDR3 spans 15 residues. Germline V gene data show CDR1 as SGHDT and CDR2 as YYEEEE. Trimming pared 1 base from V and 2 bases from J, leaving 13 bases between. CDR3 bases: TGTGCCAGCAGCTTGTCGGTCAACAGAGCCTACGAGCAGTACTTC. It translates to CASSLSVNRAYEQYF.

The V gene is TRBV27, the J gene TRBJ2-7, with D perhaps matching TRBD2 (5 bases). V was shortened by 7 bases and J by 4 bases, with 20 bases between the two germline ends. Germline V lookup: CDR1 MNHEY, CDR2 SMNVEV (reference sequence). There are 15 residues in the CDR3. The chain's CDR3 is CASTSSSAAIYEQYF. The CDR3 nucleotides are TGTGCCAGCACCAGTAGCTCAGCGGCCATATACGAGCAGTACTTC.